The 22 T cell receptor beta chains given below trace back to one sample, sequenced in a study of shared T cell receptors in the human thymus (dated by TCRdb to 2020 to 2022). The library was produced with the immunoSEQ multiplex PCR assay. Not all clones reach the TCRdb copy of this immuneACCESS table, which keeps in-frame sequences only. Checked studies attribute under half of the gap to unresolved V genes and leave the rest unexplained. The sample table contains 630,000 or so clones; only one count was recorded for around 87% of them. The ten top clones hold 0.0094% of the sample. These data were also filed under a second study, of human thymus T cells.

The sample consisted of thymocytes. Receptors originate from a boy younger than two with a congenital heart defect. Donor details come from another sample of the same person, matched by shared clones.

V gene TRBV4-1 combines with J gene TRBJ2-1; TRBD2 matches at 8 bases. This CDR3 has 12 amino acids. The J segment lost 13 bases and the V segment lost 4 bases, leaving 6 bases of the junction unmatched. Germline CDR1 is MGHRA and CDR2 is YSYEKL. CDR3 region: CASSPRRGAQFF. The DNA for the CDR3 is TGCGCCAGCAGCCCCCGGCGGGGGGCCCAGTTCTTC.

The chain carries TRBV9 and TRBJ2-1; D may be TRBD2 (7 bases). The CDR3 length is 19 residues. V lost 4 bases, J lost 10 bases, and 33 bases lay in between. Germline-derived CDR1 and CDR2 are SGDLS and YYNGEE. The CDR3 nucleotides read TGTGCCAGCAGCCCGAAGCCGGAGTCGATGGCGGGGGTGCAGGGGGAGCAGTTCTTC. Amino acid sequence: CASSPKPESMAGVQGEQFF.

The chain combines TRBV19 with TRBJ2-7; TRBD2 agrees at 11 bases. CDR3 size: 15 residues. Germline V lookup: CDR1 LNHDA, CDR2 SQIVND (reference sequence). V lost 8 bases, J lost 5 bases, and 11 bases stayed unmatched. CDR3: CASAGNPGLADEQYF. In nucleotides, the CDR3 is TGTGCCAGTGCGGGGAATCCGGGACTAGCGGACGAGCAGTACTTC.

This clone was observed a few times. The chain couples TRBV28 to TRBJ2-7, with 7 bases matching TRBD2. The J segment lost 2 bases and the V segment lost 5 bases, leaving 3 bases of the junction unmatched. CDR3 size: 13 residues. Germline values: CDR1 MDHEN, CDR2 SYDVKM. CDR3 residues: CASSTRGAYEQYF. The CDR3 bases are TGTGCCAGCAGTACCCGGGGGGCCTACGAGCAGTACTTC.

For the CDR3, the DNA is TGTGCCAGCAGTGCTATTCCGGGCCGTGGAGGCAATGAGCAGTTCTTC. Its protein product is CASSAIPGRGGNEQFF. The chain is built from TRBV2 and TRBJ2-1; possibly TRBD2 for D (5 bases). V gave up 4 bases and J gave up 6 bases, with 19 bases separating them. The CDR3 sequence is 16 residues long. Germline V gene sequence: CDR1 SNHLY, CDR2 FYNNEI. Variable domain in full (rest from reference TRBV2 and TRBJ2-1): EPEVTQTPSHQVTQMGQEVILRCVPISNHLYFYWYRQILGQKVEFLVSFYNNEISEKSEIFDDQFSVERPDGSNFTLKIRSTKLEDSAMYFCASSAIPGRGGNEQFFGPGTRLTVL.

The CDR3 spells CASSKGTGTNSPLHF. Here the CDR3 DNA reads TGTGCCAGCAGCAAAGGGACAGGGACTAATTCACCCCTCCACTTT. The chain couples TRBV7-2 to TRBJ1-6; 9 nucleotides line up with TRBD1. This CDR3 region has 15 residues. The germline V gene has CDR1 SGHTA and CDR2 FQGNSA. V shed 5 bases and J 6 bases; nucleotides not matched to a gene: 5.

V usage is TRBV28 and J usage is TRBJ1-5, with 9 nucleotides matching TRBD1. Losses at the gene ends were 6 bases for V and 5 bases for J; bases not matched to a gene: 8. This CDR3 has 15 residues. Germline V CDR1 and CDR2: MDHEN, SYDVKM. CDR3 in DNA: TGTGCCAGCAGGGTGGGACAGGGTGATGATCAGCCCCAGCATTTT. Its protein is CASRVGQGDDQPQHF. Using reference TRBV28 and TRBJ1-5 for the parts outside the CDR3, the full variable domain is DVKVTQSSRYLVKRTGEKVFLECVQDMDHENMFWYRQDPGLGLRLIYFSYDVKMKEKGDIPEGYSVSREKKERFSLILESASTNQTSMYLCASRVGQGDDQPQHFGDGTRLSIL.

The chain employs TRBV28 and TRBJ1-2, with D possibly being TRBD1 (5 bases). V lost 3 bases, J lost 1 base, and 9 bases lay in between. Germline CDR1 reads MDHEN; CDR2 reads SYDVKM. The CDR3 has 14 amino acids. The CDR3 DNA sequence: TGTGCCAGCAGTTTCTCCAGGGATAACTATGGCTACACCTTC. Protein sequence: CASSFSRDNYGYTF.

This chain links TRBV28 with TRBJ2-1; weak D call: TRBD1 (5 bases). This CDR3 is built from 16 residues. Germline-derived CDR1 and CDR2 are MDHEN and SYDVKM. V was shortened by 5 bases and J by 0 bases, with 14 bases between the two germline ends. Here the CDR3 DNA reads TGTGCCAGCAGTCCCCTAGTAGACAGCTCCTACAATGAGCAGTTCTTC. Its translation: CASSPLVDSSYNEQFF.

The chain joins TRBV9 to TRBJ2-1; 7 bases match TRBD2. The CDR3 loop spans 18 amino acids. Germline lookup yields CDR1 SGDLS and CDR2 YYNGEE. Trimming at V came to 1 base and at J to 3 bases, leaving 13 bases not matched to a gene. The CDR3 spells CASSVLGGGVRDYNEQFF. DNA for the CDR3: TGTGCCAGCAGCGTATTGGGTGGGGGGGTTAGAGACTACAATGAGCAGTTCTTC.

The CDR3 spells CATSGERGGSVEQFF. CDR3 DNA sequence: TGTGCCACCAGCGGCGAGCGGGGGGGCTCGGTTGAGCAGTTCTTC. The genes are TRBV15 and TRBJ2-1; 10 nucleotides line up with TRBD2. This CDR3 has 15 amino acids. V lost 5 bases and J lost 9; bases outside the gene matches: 10. Looked up from germline, CDR1 is LNHNV and CDR2 is YYDKDF (reference sequence).

The J gene is TRBJ1-2, the V gene TRBV7-2; D not certain. The V gene lost 1 base and the J gene lost 2 bases, with 11 bases spanning the gap. The CDR3 spans 15 residues. Germline V CDR1 and CDR2: SGHTA, FQGNSA. For the CDR3, the DNA is TGTGCCAGCAGCTTAGAGGCGGTTCCCAACTATGGCTACACCTTC. Protein sequence: CASSLEAVPNYGYTF.

This sequence joins TRBV25-1 and TRBJ2-7, with D possibly matching TRBD1 (6 bases). Germline lookup yields CDR1 MGHDK and CDR2 SYGVNS. The CDR3 is 14 residues long. Trimming shortened V by 7 bases and J by 3 bases, and 16 bases separated the two germline ends. The CDR3 protein is CASTKKGQFYEQYF. The DNA of the CDR3 is TGTGCCAGCACTAAAAAAGGACAGTTCTACGAGCAGTACTTC.

The J gene is TRBJ2-5, the V gene TRBV2; TRBD1 agrees at 8 bases. CDR3 length: 15 residues. CDR1 is SNHLY, CDR2 FYNNEI, per germline. V lost 5 bases, J lost 5 bases, and 10 bases stayed unmatched. The CDR3 region is CASSSQQGGQETQYF. The CDR3 DNA reads TGTGCCAGCAGTTCCCAACAGGGGGGCCAGGAGACCCAGTACTTC. Based on the CDR3 plus reference TRBV2 and TRBJ2-5, the full variable domain is EPEVTQTPSHQVTQMGQEVILRCVPISNHLYFYWYRQILGQKVEFLVSFYNNEISEKSEIFDDQFSVERPDGSNFTLKIRSTKLEDSAMYFCASSSQQGGQETQYFGPGTRLLVL.

This clone was observed a handful of times. V and J are TRBV11-2 and TRBJ2-7; the D gene is possibly TRBD2 (6 bases). The CDR3 has 14 residues. Germline CDR1 and CDR2: SGHAT and FQNNGV. V lost 4 bases to trimming and J lost 3 bases, with 13 bases between them. DNA for the CDR3: TGTGCCAGCAGCTCGCTGAAGGGAGGCTACGAGCAGTACTTC. This encodes CASSSLKGGYEQYF.

A single count supports this clone. The chain joins TRBV28 to TRBJ1-2; no clear D gene. Trimming cost V 3 bases and J 0 bases, with 14 bases left between them. The CDR3 loop spans 16 amino acids. Per germline, CDR1 MDHEN and CDR2 SYDVKM. CDR3 coding DNA: TGTGCCAGCAGTTTCCCCCACGCTAGAGCTAACTATGGCTACACCTTC. This sequence encodes CASSFPHARANYGYTF.

This chain connects TRBV4-3 to TRBJ1-1; D call uncertain. The CDR3 has 14 residues. The germline CDR1 and CDR2 sequences are LGHNA and YSLEER. The germline V and J ends were trimmed by 5 bases and 4 bases, with 14 bases remaining between them. The CDR3 DNA follows: TGCGCCAGCAGCGCCACGGGTACCTTCACTGAAGCTTTCTTT. Its translation is CASSATGTFTEAFF.

This chain uses TRBV4-3 with TRBJ1-2, with D possibly being TRBD1 (6 bases). Trimming stripped 4 bases from V and 3 bases from J, with 18 bases between. The CDR3 covers 16 residues. The germline V gene encodes CDR1 LGHNA and CDR2 YSLEER. CDR3 sequence reads: CASSPHHRDFDYGYTF. The CDR3 DNA reads TGCGCCAGCAGCCCACACCACAGGGATTTCGACTATGGCTACACCTTC.

The chain couples TRBV6-1 to TRBJ2-7, with 8 nucleotides matching TRBD2. Trimming removed 0 bases from V and 5 bases from J; junction bases left unmatched: 9. This CDR3 has 16 residues. Germline CDR1 is MNHNS and CDR2 is SASEGT. The CDR3 nucleotides read TGTGCCAGCAGTGAAGCGGGAGCGGGAGTTGGTAACGAGCAGTACTTC. Translating gives CASSEAGAGVGNEQYF.

The chain is built from TRBV6-5 and TRBJ2-7; 7 bases match TRBD2. The CDR3 runs 16 residues. The ends lost 2 bases at V and 5 bases at J; junction bases unmatched: 12. Germline CDR1 is MNHEY and CDR2 is SVGAGI. CDR3 bases: TGTGCCAGCAGTTACGGGGCGGGGCAGGGAGGGGACGAGCAGTACTTC. Residues: CASSYGAGQGGDEQYF.

This clone has more than one count but fewer than ten. V is TRBV6-4 and J is TRBJ1-6; TRBD1 is a possible D gene (5 bases). CDR3 length: 14 amino acids. The V gene lost 2 bases and the J gene lost 9 bases, with 11 bases spanning the gap. Germline values: CDR1 MRHNA, CDR2 SNTAGT. The CDR3 region has the DNA TGTGCCAGCAGTGACCGGGGGTACGGTTCACCCCTCCACTTT. Translating gives CASSDRGYGSPLHF.

This chain links TRBV4-2 with TRBJ1-1; perhaps TRBD1 as D (6 bases). This CDR3 has 16 amino acids. The V end lost 0 bases, the J end lost 3 bases, and 14 bases lay between the germline ends. CDR1 is LGHNA, CDR2 YNFKEQ, per germline. In DNA form, the CDR3 reads TGTGCCAGCAGCCAAGATCATGTAGGGGGATACACTGAAGCTTTCTTT. As protein: CASSQDHVGGYTEAFF.